The present TCR beta chain was sequenced within a study of read filtering for tumor transcriptome and immune sequencing. This clonotype appeared a few times. This library used 300 to 500 ng RNA and molecular barcoded adaptors spanning alpha/delta and beta/gamma chains. TCRdb re-called the reads through MiXCR, storing one row per CDR3 protein. The data contain 20,000 to 30,000 distinct CDR3 sequences, under 25% of them singletons. The CDR3 is 14 residues long. Germline lookup yields CDR1 MNHNY and CDR2 SVGAGI (reference sequence). V lost 5 bases and J 2 bases, leaving 13 bases between the germline ends.

The source of this sequence is a donor at least 40 years old with multiple myeloma. The chain uses TRBV6-6 and TRBJ2-7, with D hard to call. The sample consisted of a population of CD138-negative cells sorted from bone marrow. The chain's CDR3 is CASSPSTNTYEQYF. The CDR3, as DNA: TGTGCCAGCAGTCCATCCACTAATACCTACGAGCAGTACTTC.